The 18 T cell receptor beta chains below come from one sample, sequenced in a study of cytotoxic CD8 clonotypes in ibrutinib-treated CLL. Data came from immunoSEQ multiplex PCR; TCRdb stores just in-frame clones and leaves some out. In the table there are under 200,000 clones, 84% of which are singletons. The material sequenced was PBMCs, taken after 24 months of ibrutinib treatment. These receptors were collected from a human donor with chronic lymphocytic leukemia.

CDR3 nucleotides: TGTGCCAGCTCACCGCAGGGCAGGGGGCGCGTCTATGGCTACACCTTC. Translating gives CASSPQGRGRVYGYTF. The chain joins TRBV18 to TRBJ1-2; 8 bases fit TRBD1. Trimming removed 3 bases from V and 4 bases from J; junction bases left unmatched: 10. The CDR3 consists of 16 residues. CDR1 KGHSH and CDR2 LQKENI come from the germline V gene.

This chain joins TRBV28 and TRBJ2-5; a possible D gene is TRBD2 (5 bases). Germline V gene lookup returns CDR1 MDHEN and CDR2 SYDVKM. Deletions cut 2 bases from V and 2 bases from J, with 9 bases between. The CDR3 consists of 14 residues. CDR3 protein: CASSLGGDQETQYF. The CDR3 DNA reads as TGTGCCAGCAGTTTAGGAGGAGATCAAGAGACCCAGTACTTC.

This clone was recorded a few times. V usage is TRBV7-9 and J usage is TRBJ2-5; D is perhaps TRBD1 (5 bases). CDR1 and CDR2 from the germline V gene are SEHNR and FQNEAQ (reference sequence). The CDR3 covers 18 residues. The V and J ends lost 4 bases and 7 bases respectively, with 28 bases between them. CDR3 region: CASSSITSRWAGQATQYF. CDR3 sequence (DNA): TGTGCCAGCAGCTCGATTACATCAAGGTGGGCAGGGCAGGCGACCCAGTACTTC.

This chain links TRBV5-1 with TRBJ2-7; 7 bases agree with TRBD2. V dropped 4 bases and J dropped 2; count of bases not matched to a gene: 6. The CDR3 runs to 14 residues. Germline V lookup: CDR1 SGHRS, CDR2 YFSETQ. In nucleotides, the CDR3 is TGCGCCAGCAGCACCTCTAGCGGAGCCTACGAGCAGTACTTC. It translates to CASSTSSGAYEQYF.

This sequence joins TRBV4-3 and TRBJ1-4; D not resolved. The V gene's germline CDR1 is LGHNA and CDR2 YSLEER. The ends were cut back, 1 base at V and 7 bases at J, with 19 bases in the middle. CDR3 length: 17 amino acids. CDR3 loop: CASSQGGLSAWAEKLFF. The CDR3 nucleotides read TGCGCCAGCAGCCAAGGGGGATTAAGCGCGTGGGCTGAAAAACTGTTTTTT.

The chain recombines TRBV4-1 with TRBJ2-3, with a possible D match to TRBD1 (5 bases). This CDR3 spans 16 amino acids. CDR1 is MGHRA and CDR2 is YSYEKL in the germline V gene. The V end was cut by 0 bases, the J end by 0 bases, with 10 bases between. The CDR3 region is CASSQDTGRSTDTQYF. The DNA of the CDR3 is TGCGCCAGCAGCCAAGATACAGGCCGGAGCACAGATACGCAGTATTTT.

V gene TRBV2 combines with J gene TRBJ2-7; a possible D gene is TRBD1 (6 bases). In germline, CDR1 is SNHLY, CDR2 FYNNEI. Trimming removed 5 bases from V and 1 base from J, with 9 bases in between. The CDR3 runs to 13 residues. CDR3 protein: CASSIDRSYEQYF. DNA for the CDR3: TGTGCCAGCAGTATTGACAGGTCCTACGAGCAGTACTTC.

This chain links TRBV13 with TRBJ1-2; D is unclear. The V and J ends lost 5 bases and 4 bases respectively, with 17 bases between them. CDR1 is PRHDT, CDR2 FYEKMQ, per germline (reference sequence). This CDR3 region has 15 residues. The CDR3 nucleotides read TGTGCCAGCAGCCCCAAGAGGCCTCCCGGCTATGGCTACACCTTC. Its translation is CASSPKRPPGYGYTF.

This chain uses TRBV4-1 with TRBJ1-5; unclear D gene. Germline CDR1 reads MGHRA; CDR2 reads YSYEKL. The CDR3 is 17 residues long. V dropped 1 base and J dropped 1 base, with 14 bases sitting between them. CDR3 residues: CASSQGTAGGSNQPQHF. The CDR3 nucleotides are TGCGCCAGCAGCCAAGGGACCGCGGGCGGGAGCAATCAGCCCCAGCATTTT.

This sequence joins TRBV19 and TRBJ2-7, with 9 positions matching TRBD2. The length of the CDR3 is 14 residues. V shed 6 bases, J shed 2 bases, and the junction held 5 bases outside the gene matches. CDR1 LNHDA and CDR2 SQIVND come from the germline V gene (reference sequence). CDR3 sequence (DNA): TGTGCCAGTAGGGACGCGGGAGGGCCCTACGAGCAGTACTTC. Its translation: CASRDAGGPYEQYF.

This chain connects TRBV7-9 to TRBJ1-2, with 7 bases lining up with TRBD1. J gave up 4 bases and V 3 bases, and 5 bases lay outside the gene matches. This CDR3 contains 14 residues. Looked up from germline, CDR1 is SEHNR and CDR2 is FQNEAQ (reference sequence). CDR3 DNA: TGTGCCAGCAGCTTCCGGGACAGAGTCTATGGCTACACCTTC. Translation: CASSFRDRVYGYTF.

This chain uses TRBV9 with TRBJ1-3; tentatively, D is TRBD1 (5 bases). Looked up from germline, CDR1 is SGDLS and CDR2 is YYNGEE. The length of the CDR3 is 15 residues. V lost 2 bases and J 4 bases, leaving 13 bases between the germline ends. The CDR3 here is CASSVGGTRGNTIYF. DNA for the CDR3: TGTGCCAGCAGCGTTGGGGGGACGCGAGGAAACACCATATATTTT. The variable domain in full, with the rest retrieved from reference TRBV9 and TRBJ1-3, is DSGVTQTPKHLITATGQRVTLRCSPRSGDLSVYWYQQSLDQGLQFLIQYYNGEERAKGNILERFSAQQFPDLHSELNLSSLELGDSALYFCASSVGGTRGNTIYFGEGSWLTVV.

This clone was recorded once. The chain joins TRBV18 to TRBJ2-1; D not certain. CDR3 length equals 13 residues. The V gene's germline CDR1 is KGHSH and CDR2 LQKENI. Trimming stripped 1 base from V and 5 bases from J, with 6 bases between. As DNA, the CDR3 is TGTGCCAGCTCACCACAGGGTAACAATGAGCAGTTCTTC. It codes for CASSPQGNNEQFF. The full variable domain, in which reference TRBV18 and TRBJ2-1 provide the parts outside the CDR3, is NAGVMQNPRHLVRRRGQEARLRCSPMKGHSHVYWYRQLPEEGLKFMVYLQKENIIDESGMPKERFSAEFPKEGPSILRIQQVVRGDSAAYFCASSPQGNNEQFFGPGTRLTVL.

The rearrangement uses TRBV4-1 and TRBJ1-2; D ambiguous. CDR1 MGHRA and CDR2 YSYEKL come from the germline V gene. CDR3 length: 16 amino acids. Trimming removed 2 bases from V and 4 bases from J, with 17 bases in between. CDR3 in DNA: TGCGCCAGCAGCCAACTACCACACCCGACGAGCTATGGCTACACCTTC. Translated, it gives CASSQLPHPTSYGYTF.

The chain couples TRBV5-1 to TRBJ1-2, with TRBD1 matching over 8 bases. Per the germline V gene, CDR1 is SGHRS and CDR2 is YFSETQ. The CDR3 extends over 16 amino acids. V was clipped by 3 bases and J by 8 bases; unmatched bases: 15. The CDR3 is CASSSEHTTGEEGYTF. CDR3 nucleotides: TGCGCCAGCAGCTCCGAACACACGACAGGGGAGGAAGGCTACACCTTC.

This clone has a handful of counts. The V and J genes are TRBV6-6 and TRBJ2-7; 7 bases line up with TRBD1. CDR1 and CDR2 (germline): MNHNY, SVGAGI (reference sequence). With V trimmed by 10 bases and J by 5 bases, 8 bases remained unmatched. This CDR3 has 12 amino acids. The CDR3: CATAQGTHEQYF. The CDR3 bases are TGTGCCACCGCACAGGGGACCCACGAGCAGTACTTC.

The rearrangement links TRBV5-1 to TRBJ1-1; no clear D gene. Trimming left V 2 bases short and J 6 bases short, with 20 bases between. This CDR3 region has 16 residues. The germline V gene has CDR1 SGHRS and CDR2 YFSETQ. CDR3 sequence reads: CASSFPPRSLSAEAFF. CDR3 DNA sequence: TGCGCCAGCAGCTTCCCCCCCAGGAGTTTGAGCGCTGAAGCTTTCTTT.

The chain recombines TRBV4-1 with TRBJ2-2; TRBD2 might be the D (6 bases). Germline V gene lookup returns CDR1 MGHRA and CDR2 YSYEKL. The CDR3 contains 14 residues. Trimming took off 3 bases at V and 6 bases at J, with 11 bases between the two ends. CDR3 DNA sequence: TGCGCCAGCAGCCAGAAATCGGGGGCCGGGGAGCTGTTTTTT. It translates to CASSQKSGAGELFF.